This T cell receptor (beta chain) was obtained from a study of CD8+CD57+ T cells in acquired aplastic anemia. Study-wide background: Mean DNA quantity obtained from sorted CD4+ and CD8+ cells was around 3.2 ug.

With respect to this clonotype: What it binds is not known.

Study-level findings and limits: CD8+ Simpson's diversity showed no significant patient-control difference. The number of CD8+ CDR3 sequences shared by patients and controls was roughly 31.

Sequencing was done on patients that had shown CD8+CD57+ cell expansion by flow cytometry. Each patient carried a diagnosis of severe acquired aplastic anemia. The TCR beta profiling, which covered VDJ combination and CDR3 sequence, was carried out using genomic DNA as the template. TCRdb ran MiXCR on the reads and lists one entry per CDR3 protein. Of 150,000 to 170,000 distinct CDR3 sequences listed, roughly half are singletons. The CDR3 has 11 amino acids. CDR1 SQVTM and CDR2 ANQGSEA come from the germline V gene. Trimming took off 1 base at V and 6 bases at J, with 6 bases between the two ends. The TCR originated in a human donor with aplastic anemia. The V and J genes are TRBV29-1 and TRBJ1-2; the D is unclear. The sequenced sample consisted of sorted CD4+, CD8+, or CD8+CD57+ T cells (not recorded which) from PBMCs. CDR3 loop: CSVEGSNGYTF. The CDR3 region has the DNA TGCAGCGTTGAAGGATCCAATGGCTACACCTTC.